This is a list of T cell receptor beta chains from one sample in a study of CD8 T cells in ankylosing spondylitis. TCRdb recomputed calls from the 5' RACE reads with MiXCR, one row per CDR3 protein. The table lists under 400,000 distinct CDR3 sequences, roughly 10% of them singletons. The sample was blood, either unsorted or a sorted T cell fraction (not recorded which). These receptors were collected from a female donor with ankylosing spondylitis or in good health (not recorded which). CDR3s include the opening cysteine and the closing phenylalanine or tryptophan. A D gene is named only where the DNA matches it firmly. For some rows the clone size is stated as once, few or many, or as a class when expanded; others skip it.

>TRBD1|TRBV20-1|TRBJ1-5|many
TGCAGTGCTTCCCTCGGGGGACAGATCAATCAGCCCCAGCATTTT
CSASLGGQINQPQHF
>TRBD1|TRBV19|TRBJ2-1|.
TGTGCCAGCAAGGACAGGGTTAGATCTAAGGGCAATGAGCAGTTCTTC
CASKDRVRSKGNEQFF
>.|TRBV5-1|TRBJ2-7|many
TGCGCCTCAGCATTTGGACAGAGCTACTACGAGCAGTACTTC
CASAFGQSYYEQYF
>.|TRBV18|TRBJ1-2|.
TGTGCCAGCTCGCGACCGACCTTTCTGGGCTACACCTTC
CASSRPTFLGYTF
>TRBD2|TRBV6-2/TRBV6-3|TRBJ2-2|.
TGTGCCAGCAGTTACTCTCCGGGACTAGGTTCGAACACCGGGGAGCTGTTTTTT
CASSYSPGLGSNTGELFF
>.|TRBV6-2/TRBV6-3|TRBJ2-5|many
TGTGCCAGCAGTTTGTTGCAGGGGTTAGAAGAGACCCAGTACTTC
CASSLLQGLEETQYF
>.|TRBV12-5|TRBJ1-4|many
TGTGCTAGTGGGCCGAAACCCATCAGGGCTAATGAAAAACTGTTTTTT
CASGPKPIRANEKLFF
>.|TRBV5-6|TRBJ1-2|.
TGTGCCGGCAGCTTCGGGGTGGTAGGTGGCTACACCTTC
CAGSFGVVGGYTF
>.|TRBV5-6|TRBJ2-3|few
TGTGCCAGCAGCTGGCTGCGCCGCACAGATACGCAGTATTTT
CASSWLRRTDTQYF
>TRBD2|TRBV7-6|TRBJ2-1|.
TGTGCCAGCAGCTTAGCCACTCCTAGCGGGAGCGCTTACAATGAGCAGTTCTTC
CASSLATPSGSAYNEQFF
>.|TRBV3-1|TRBJ2-3|few
TGTGCCAGCAGCCAAGTAGGTACGCAGTATTTT
CASSQVGTQYF
>.|TRBV5-1|TRBJ1-1|many
TGCGCCAGCAGCACGGACAGCACGAACACTGAAGCTTTCTTT
CASSTDSTNTEAFF
>.|TRBV20-1|TRBJ2-1|many
TGCAGTGCTAGTTTGGCCCCCCGTGGAGATGAGCAGTTCTTC
CSASLAPRGDEQFF
>TRBD1|TRBV30|TRBJ1-1|few
TGTGCCTGGATAGGACAGGGTAAAGCGGCTTTCTTT
CAWIGQGKAAFF
>.|TRBV27|TRBJ2-7|.
TGTGCCAGCAGTTTAAGGGGACTTGACTCCTACGAGCAGTACTTC
CASSLRGLDSYEQYF
>.|TRBV14|TRBJ2-5|.
TGTGCCAGCAGCCAAGCCCCCTATCGTTCTCAAGAGACCCAGTACTTC
CASSQAPYRSQETQYF
>TRBD1|TRBV12-5|TRBJ1-2|many
TGTGCTAGTGGTAGGGGGACAGGGGACTATGGCTACACCTTC
CASGRGTGDYGYTF
>TRBD1|TRBV7-2|TRBJ1-2|.
TGTGCCAGCAGCTCAGGGACAGGGGTTTATGGCTACACCTTC
CASSSGTGVYGYTF
>TRBD1|TRBV20-1|TRBJ1-4|many
TGCAGTGCACCAGGGACAGGGGGCCATGAAAAACTGTTTTTT
CSAPGTGGHEKLFF
>.|TRBV7-9|TRBJ2-7|many
TGTGCCAGCAGCCTGACCAATACCTACGAGCAGTACTTC
CASSLTNTYEQYF
>TRBD1|TRBV10-3|TRBJ2-3|many
TGTGCCATCAGTGAGTCGTGGCAGGGGGCTGCAGATACGCAGTATTTT
CAISESWQGAADTQYF
>TRBD2|TRBV5-1|TRBJ2-1|many
TGCGCCAGCAGCTTTAGCGGGAATCGGAATGAGCAGTTCTTC
CASSFSGNRNEQFF
>TRBD2|TRBV6-2/TRBV6-3|TRBJ2-1|many
TGTGCCAGCAGTTACTCGAAACTAGCGGATTACAATGAGCAGTTCTTC
CASSYSKLADYNEQFF
>.|TRBV28|TRBJ1-5|many
TGTGCCTTATTAGAGCAGGGTGGCAATCAGCCCCAGCATTTT
CALLEQGGNQPQHF
>.|TRBV5-1|TRBJ2-1|many
TGCGCCAGCAGCGAGGGCCCTCTCAATGAGCAGTTCTTC
CASSEGPLNEQFF
>.|TRBV20-1|TRBJ2-5|.
TGCAGTGCTAGAGATCTAGGACCTCGGGAGACCCAGTACTTC
CSARDLGPRETQYF
>TRBD1|TRBV12-3/TRBV12-4|TRBJ1-3|few
TGTGCCAGCAGCGGGACAGGGGGAATTGGAAACACCATATATTTT
CASSGTGGIGNTIYF
>.|TRBV4-1|TRBJ2-3|once
TGCGCCAGCAGCCAAGCCCATGGCACAGATACGCAGTATTTT
CASSQAHGTDTQYF
>TRBD1|TRBV28|TRBJ1-5|.
TGTGCCAGCAGGGATGGGACAGGCCCTTTCAATCAGCCCCAGCATTTT
CASRDGTGPFNQPQHF
>.|TRBV20-1|TRBJ2-5|.
TGCAGTGCTAGAGATAACGGGATTGCCCAGTACTTC
CSARDNGIAQYF
>.|TRBV4-3|TRBJ2-1|few
TGCGCCAGCAGCCCAAGAATGGACAGCGACGAGTTCTTC
CASSPRMDSDEFF
>TRBD1|TRBV7-3|TRBJ2-3|few
TGTGCCAGCAGCTTAGCCCTCAGGGGGAACACAGATACGCAGTATTTT
CASSLALRGNTDTQYF
>TRBD1|TRBV7-9|TRBJ1-6|many
TGTGCCAGCAGCTCCGGGACAGGGATGATTTCACCCCTCCACTTT
CASSSGTGMISPLHF
>TRBD1|TRBV20-1|TRBJ1-5|many
TGCAGTGCTAGAGGGGAAATACAGGGGGCCCTTTCCTATCAGCCCCAGCATTTT
CSARGEIQGALSYQPQHF
>.|TRBV27|TRBJ2-2|few
TGTGCCAGCAGTTTATCTCTTAATCTCGTAGGCGGGGAGCTGTTTTTT
CASSLSLNLVGGELFF
>TRBD1|TRBV10-2|TRBJ2-1|many
TGCGCCAGCAGGTCCGGGACAGTGCAGTTCTTC
CASRSGTVQFF
>.|TRBV11-2|TRBJ1-1|.
TGTGCCAGCAGCTCCGGCAGAGGGATTTTGACTGAAGCTTTCTTT
CASSSGRGILTEAFF
>TRBD1|TRBV12-3/TRBV12-4|TRBJ1-4|many
TGTGCCAGCAGTACACCGGACAGGCGCAATGAAAAACTGTTTTTT
CASSTPDRRNEKLFF
>.|TRBV24-1|TRBJ1-2|few
TGTGCCACCAGTGATCTTAGGCCCGGTATTGCTAATGGCTACACCTTC
CATSDLRPGIANGYTF
>.|TRBV5-5|TRBJ1-5|many
TGTGCCAGCAGCTTGGAGGAGGGATTCAATCAGCCCCAGCATTTT
CASSLEEGFNQPQHF
>TRBD1|TRBV12-3/TRBV12-4|TRBJ2-1|few
TGTGCCAGCAGCGTACAGGGGGGCTATGAGCAGTTCTTC
CASSVQGGYEQFF
>.|TRBV5-4|TRBJ1-3|many
TGTGCCAGCAGCTTGAGCGGCACGGCGGCGGACACCATATATTTT
CASSLSGTAADTIYF
>.|TRBV3-1|TRBJ1-2|.
TGTGCCAGCAGCCAAGACTCAACAGGGCTGGATGGCTACACCTTC
CASSQDSTGLDGYTF
>.|TRBV7-2|TRBJ2-3|many
TGTGCCAGCAGCCTAGGGGGTGGAGGGAGCACAGATACGCAGTATTTT
CASSLGGGGSTDTQYF
>TRBD1|TRBV12-3/TRBV12-4|TRBJ1-3|few
TGTGCCAGCAGCATCAGGGGGGGGACTGGAAACACCATATATTTT
CASSIRGGTGNTIYF
>TRBD1|TRBV29-1|TRBJ2-3|.
TGCAGCGGCTTTGGACAGGGACCAGATACGCAGTATTTT
CSGFGQGPDTQYF
>TRBD2|TRBV7-9|TRBJ2-1|.
TGTGCCAGCAGCTTAGATCGCGGGAGCCGCCTCATTGAGCAGTTCTTC
CASSLDRGSRLIEQFF
>.|TRBV7-8|TRBJ1-4|many
TGTGCCTCTACCGGGATGAGAGACGAAAAACTGTTTTTT
CASTGMRDEKLFF
>TRBD2|TRBV29-1|TRBJ2-1|many
TGCAGCGTTTTGGGGACTAGCGGGAGGGTGATCTTC
CSVLGTSGRVIF
>.|TRBV27|TRBJ2-2|many
TGTGCCAGCAGTCCCTTAAGTCCGCCGGACACCGGGGAGCTGTTTTTT
CASSPLSPPDTGELFF
>.|TRBV5-6|TRBJ2-3|many
TGTGCCAGCAGCAAAGAAGACCTTCCGTACACAGATACGCAGTATTTT
CASSKEDLPYTDTQYF
>.|TRBV5-1|TRBJ2-7|many
TGCGCCAGCACCCAACAGGGTTCCAACTACGAGCAGTACTTC
CASTQQGSNYEQYF
>.|TRBV27|TRBJ1-2|many
TGTGCCAGCAGTTGGCAGGGGAACAATGGCTACACCTTC
CASSWQGNNGYTF